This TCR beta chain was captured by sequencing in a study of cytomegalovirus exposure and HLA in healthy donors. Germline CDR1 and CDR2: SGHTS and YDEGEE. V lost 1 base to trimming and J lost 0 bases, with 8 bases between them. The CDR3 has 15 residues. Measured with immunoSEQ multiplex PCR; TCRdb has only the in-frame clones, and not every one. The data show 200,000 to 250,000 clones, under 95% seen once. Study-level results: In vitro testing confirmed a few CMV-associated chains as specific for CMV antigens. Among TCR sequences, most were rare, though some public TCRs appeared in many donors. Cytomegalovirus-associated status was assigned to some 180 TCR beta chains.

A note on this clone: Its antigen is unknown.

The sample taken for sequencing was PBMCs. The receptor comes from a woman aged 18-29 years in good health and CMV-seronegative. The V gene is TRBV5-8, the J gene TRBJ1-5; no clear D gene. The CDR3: CASSLRHHSNQPQHF. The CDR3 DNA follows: TGTGCCAGCAGCTTGCGACACCATAGCAATCAGCCCCAGCATTTT.